This T cell receptor beta chain is drawn from a study of cytomegalovirus exposure and HLA in healthy donors. General study results and limits: In a later analysis, a missense DCLRE1C variant was linked to TCR beta V- and J-gene trimming.

Deletions cut 1 base from V and 8 bases from J, with 17 bases between. CDR1 is MNHEY and CDR2 is SMNVEV in the germline V gene (reference sequence). The CDR3 has 15 residues. This clone has a handful of counts. Its matching antigen is unknown. Researchers ran the PCR with 60 Vbeta and 13 Jbeta primers. The protocol was immunoSEQ multiplex PCR, while the TCRdb copy is restricted to in-frame clones and leaves out a portion. The sample carries around 150,000 clones, 65% to 80% recorded once. The TCR originated in a man in his forties in good health and CMV-seropositive. The rearrangement uses TRBV27 and TRBJ1-2, with a tentative D call TRBD1 (6 bases). What was sequenced was PBMCs. In nucleotides, the CDR3 is TGTGCCAGCAGTTTATTGACTGGGGGCGGCACAGGCTACACCTTC. Translating it yields CASSLLTGGGTGYTF.